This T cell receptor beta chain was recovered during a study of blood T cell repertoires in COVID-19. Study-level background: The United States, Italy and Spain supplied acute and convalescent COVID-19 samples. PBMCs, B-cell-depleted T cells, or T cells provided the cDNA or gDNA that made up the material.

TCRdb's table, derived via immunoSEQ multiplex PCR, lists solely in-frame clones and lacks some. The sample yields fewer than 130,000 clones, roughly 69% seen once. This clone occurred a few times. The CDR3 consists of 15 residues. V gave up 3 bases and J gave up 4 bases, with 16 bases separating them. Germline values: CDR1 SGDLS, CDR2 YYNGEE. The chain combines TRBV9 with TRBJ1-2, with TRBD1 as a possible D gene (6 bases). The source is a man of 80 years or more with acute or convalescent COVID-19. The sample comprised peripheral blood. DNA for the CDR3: TGTGCCAGCAGCGCCGGGACATCTAACCGCTATGGCTACACCTTC. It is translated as CASSAGTSNRYGYTF.